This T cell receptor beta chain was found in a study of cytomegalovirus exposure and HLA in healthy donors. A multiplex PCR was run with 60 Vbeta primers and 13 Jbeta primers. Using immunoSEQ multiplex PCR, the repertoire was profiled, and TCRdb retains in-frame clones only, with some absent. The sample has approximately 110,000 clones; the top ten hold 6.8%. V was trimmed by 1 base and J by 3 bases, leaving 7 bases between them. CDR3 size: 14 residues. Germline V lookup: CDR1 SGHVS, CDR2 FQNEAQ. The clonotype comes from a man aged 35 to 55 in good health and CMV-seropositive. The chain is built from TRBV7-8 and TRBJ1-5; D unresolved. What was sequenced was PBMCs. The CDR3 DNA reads TGTGCCAGCAGCTTAGGCAAGCCCAATCAGCCCCAGCATTTT. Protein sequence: CASSLGKPNQPQHF.